A few counts support the clone carrying this TCR beta chain. Its specificity is not known. At one boundary the junction diverges from the germline segment, which might be a read error. In the same sample, other DNA sequences code for this CDR3. PCR was performed using 60 Vbeta and 13 Jbeta primers. Profiling relied on immunoSEQ multiplex PCR, and the TCRdb table lists in-frame clones only, not all of them. The table shows approximately 82,000 clones, with 9.5% to 13% occurring only once. This sample stems from a study of cytomegalovirus exposure and HLA in healthy donors. Notes on the study in general: About 90% or about 30% of the time was how often most TCR beta V segments were productive, according to an earlier analysis. Confirmation was obtained in vitro that a few CMV-associated chains are specific for CMV antigens. Compared with the roughly 700-donor mean, an Asian-associated ancestry cluster reportedly had fewer N-insertions, according to a later analysis.

Looked up from germline, CDR1 is GTSNPN and CDR2 is SVGIG (reference sequence). The CDR3 sequence is 14 residues long. The gene calls are TRBV30 and TRBJ2-2, with 10 nucleotides matching TRBD1. Source material: PBMCs. The TCR was taken from a man in his 60s in good health and CMV-seropositive. The CDR3 sequence: CAWKGAPGTGELFF. DNA for the CDR3: TGTGCCTGGAAAGGGGCACCGGGGACAGGGGAGCTGTTTTTC.